This T cell receptor (beta chain) was profiled in a study of lymphopenia after photon versus proton radiotherapy. Points from the study as a whole: Oligoclonal CD8+ Temra expansion after nadir drove photon patients' diversity drop. Under photons, naive T cells and diversity fell while effector/memory populations rose.

Using immunoSEQ multiplex PCR, the repertoire was profiled, and TCRdb retains in-frame clones only, with some absent. The table shows over 50,000 clones, with around 87% occurring only once. Of note for this clone: What it binds is not known.

This CDR3 contains 14 residues. With V trimmed by 5 bases and J by 4 bases, 5 bases remained unmatched. From germline, CDR1 is SGHTA and CDR2 FQGTGA. Source: peripheral blood, taken from a patient treated with photon-based radiotherapy. The sequence derives from a middle-aged man with gastric cancer. The chain recombines TRBV7-3 with TRBJ2-3; the match to TRBD1 covers 8 bases. CDR3 nucleotides: TGTGCCAGCAGCCCACAGGGGGTTGCAGATACGCAGTATTTT. Its protein is CASSPQGVADTQYF.